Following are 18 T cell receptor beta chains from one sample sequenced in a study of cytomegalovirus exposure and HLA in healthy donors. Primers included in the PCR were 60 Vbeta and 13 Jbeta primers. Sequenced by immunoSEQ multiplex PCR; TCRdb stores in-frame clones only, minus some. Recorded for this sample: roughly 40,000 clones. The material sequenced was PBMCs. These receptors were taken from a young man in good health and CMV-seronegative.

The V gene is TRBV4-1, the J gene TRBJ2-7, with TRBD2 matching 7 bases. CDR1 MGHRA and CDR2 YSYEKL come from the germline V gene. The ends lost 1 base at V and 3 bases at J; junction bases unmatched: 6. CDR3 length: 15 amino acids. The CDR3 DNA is TGCGCCAGCAGCCAAGGGAGGGCGGGAGACTACGAGCAGTACTTC. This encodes CASSQGRAGDYEQYF.

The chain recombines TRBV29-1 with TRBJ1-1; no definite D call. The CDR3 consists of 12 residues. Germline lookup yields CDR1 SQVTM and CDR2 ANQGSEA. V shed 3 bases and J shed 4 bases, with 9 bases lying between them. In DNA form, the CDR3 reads TGCAGCGTTGATTCCGTTCCCACTGAAGCTTTCTTT. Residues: CSVDSVPTEAFF.

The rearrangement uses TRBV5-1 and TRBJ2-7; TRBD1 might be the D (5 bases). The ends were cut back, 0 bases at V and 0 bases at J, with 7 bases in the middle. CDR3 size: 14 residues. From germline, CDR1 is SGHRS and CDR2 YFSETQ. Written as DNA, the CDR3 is TGCGCCAGCAGCTTGGGACAGAGCTCCTACGAGCAGTACTTC. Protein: CASSLGQSSYEQYF.

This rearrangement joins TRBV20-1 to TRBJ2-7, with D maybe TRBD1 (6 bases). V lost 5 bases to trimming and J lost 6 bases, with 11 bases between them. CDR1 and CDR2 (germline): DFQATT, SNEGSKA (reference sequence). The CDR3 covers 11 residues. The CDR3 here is CSALQGPEQYF. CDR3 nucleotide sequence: TGCAGTGCTTTACAGGGACCCGAGCAGTACTTC.

For the CDR3, the DNA is TGCAGCGTTGCCGCGGTGCGCCAAGAGACCCAGTACTTC. Protein: CSVAAVRQETQYF. V and J are TRBV29-1 and TRBJ2-5; D is uncertain. V lost 4 bases, J lost 1 base, and 10 bases lay in between. The CDR3 totals 13 residues. CDR1 is SQVTM, CDR2 ANQGSEA, per germline.

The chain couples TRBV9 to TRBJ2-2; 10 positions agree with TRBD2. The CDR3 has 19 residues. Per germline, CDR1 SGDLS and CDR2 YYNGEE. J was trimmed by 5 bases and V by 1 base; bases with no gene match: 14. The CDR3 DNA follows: TGTGCCAGCAGCGTATTTGGGACTACTAGCGGGACAAAAACCGGGGAGCTGTTTTTT. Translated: CASSVFGTTSGTKTGELFF. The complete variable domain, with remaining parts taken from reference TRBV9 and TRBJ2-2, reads DSGVTQTPKHLITATGQRVTLRCSPRSGDLSVYWYQQSLDQGLQFLIQYYNGEERAKGNILERFSAQQFPDLHSELNLSSLELGDSALYFCASSVFGTTSGTKTGELFFGEGSRLTVL.

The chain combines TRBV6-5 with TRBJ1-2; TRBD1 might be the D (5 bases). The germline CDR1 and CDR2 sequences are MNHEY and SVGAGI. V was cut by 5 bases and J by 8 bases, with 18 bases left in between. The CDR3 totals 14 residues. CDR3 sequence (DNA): TGTGCCAGCAGTCGAATCCAGGGCGGGAGGGGCTACACCTTC. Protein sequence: CASSRIQGGRGYTF.

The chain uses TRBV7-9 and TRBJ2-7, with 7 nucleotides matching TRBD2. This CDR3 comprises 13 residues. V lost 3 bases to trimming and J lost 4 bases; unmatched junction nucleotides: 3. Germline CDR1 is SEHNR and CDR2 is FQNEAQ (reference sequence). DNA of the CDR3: TGTGCCAGCAGCTTCCTGGGAGGGTACGAGCAGTACTTC. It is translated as CASSFLGGYEQYF.

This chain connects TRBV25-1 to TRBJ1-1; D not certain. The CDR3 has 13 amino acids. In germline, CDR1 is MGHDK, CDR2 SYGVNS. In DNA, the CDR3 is TGTGCTACCTCTAGTCGACGGTATACTGAAGCTTTCTTT. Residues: CATSSRRYTEAFF. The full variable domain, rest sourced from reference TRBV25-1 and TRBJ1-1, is EADIYQTPRYLVIGTGKKITLECSQTMGHDKMYWYQQDPGMELHLIHYSYGVNSTEKGDLSSESTVSRIRTEHFPLTLESARPSHTSQYLCATSSRRYTEAFFGQGTRLTVV.

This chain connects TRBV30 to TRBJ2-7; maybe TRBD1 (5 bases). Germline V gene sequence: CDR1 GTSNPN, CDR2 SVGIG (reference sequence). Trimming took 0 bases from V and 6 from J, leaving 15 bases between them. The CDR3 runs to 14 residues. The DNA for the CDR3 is TGTGCCTGGAGTGTTGAAAGGGGCAAGAGCGAGCAGTACTTC. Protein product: CAWSVERGKSEQYF.

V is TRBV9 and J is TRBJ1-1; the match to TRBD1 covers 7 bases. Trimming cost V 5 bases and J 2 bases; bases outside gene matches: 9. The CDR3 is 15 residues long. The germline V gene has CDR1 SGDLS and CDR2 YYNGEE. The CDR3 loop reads CASRAKRGLNTEAFF. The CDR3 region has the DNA TGTGCCAGCAGGGCTAAGAGGGGGCTCAACACTGAAGCTTTCTTT.

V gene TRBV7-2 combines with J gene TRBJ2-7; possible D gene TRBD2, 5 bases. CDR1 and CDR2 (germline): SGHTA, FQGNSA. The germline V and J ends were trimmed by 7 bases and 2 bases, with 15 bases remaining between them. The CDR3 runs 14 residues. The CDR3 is CASTPRGYTYEQYF. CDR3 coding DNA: TGTGCCAGCACCCCCCGAGGGTACACCTACGAGCAGTACTTC.

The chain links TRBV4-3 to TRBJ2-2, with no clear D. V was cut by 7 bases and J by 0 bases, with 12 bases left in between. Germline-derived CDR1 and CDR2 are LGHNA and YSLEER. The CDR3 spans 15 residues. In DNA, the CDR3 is TGCGCCAGCAACGAGTATTACCCGAACACCGGGGAGCTGTTTTTT. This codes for CASNEYYPNTGELFF.

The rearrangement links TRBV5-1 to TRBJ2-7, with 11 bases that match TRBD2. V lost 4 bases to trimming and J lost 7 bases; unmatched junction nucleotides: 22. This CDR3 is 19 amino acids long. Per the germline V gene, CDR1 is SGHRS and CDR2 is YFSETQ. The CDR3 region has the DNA TGCGCCAGCAGCGCACGGACTAGCGGGTTTACCACCCCGGGAAGTGAGCAGTACTTC. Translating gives CASSARTSGFTTPGSEQYF.

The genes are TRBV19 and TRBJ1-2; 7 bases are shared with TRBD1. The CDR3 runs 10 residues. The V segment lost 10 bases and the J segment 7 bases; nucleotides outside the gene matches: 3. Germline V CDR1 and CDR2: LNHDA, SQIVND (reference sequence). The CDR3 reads CATRGTGYTF. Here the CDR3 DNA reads TGTGCCACCAGGGGGACTGGCTACACCTTC.

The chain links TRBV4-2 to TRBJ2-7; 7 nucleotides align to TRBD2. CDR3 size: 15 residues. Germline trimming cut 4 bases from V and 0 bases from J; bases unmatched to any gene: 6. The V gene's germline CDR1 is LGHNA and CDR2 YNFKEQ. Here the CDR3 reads CASSPRGGSSYEQYF. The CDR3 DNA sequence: TGTGCCAGCAGCCCCCGTGGCGGGAGCTCCTACGAGCAGTACTTC.

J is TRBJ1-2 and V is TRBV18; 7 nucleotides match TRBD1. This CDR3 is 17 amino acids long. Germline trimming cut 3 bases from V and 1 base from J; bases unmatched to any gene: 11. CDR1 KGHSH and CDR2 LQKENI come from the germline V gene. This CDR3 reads CASSPRDRFNFNYGYTF. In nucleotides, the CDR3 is TGTGCCAGCTCACCCCGGGACAGATTTAACTTTAACTATGGCTACACCTTC.

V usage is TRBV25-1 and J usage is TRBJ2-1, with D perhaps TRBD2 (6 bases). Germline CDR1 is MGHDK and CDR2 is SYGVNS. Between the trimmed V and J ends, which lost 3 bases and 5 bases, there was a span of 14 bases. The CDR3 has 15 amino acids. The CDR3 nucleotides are TGTGCCAGCAGTGAGGTCGCGGGGACGGACAATGAGCAGTTCTTC. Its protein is CASSEVAGTDNEQFF.